The present TCR beta chain was sequenced within a study of cytomegalovirus exposure and HLA in healthy donors. General study results and limits: The analysis excluded some indistinguishable V segments, including TRBV6-2 and TRBV6-3.

Primers for the PCR totalled 60 Vbeta and 13 Jbeta. Data came from immunoSEQ multiplex PCR; TCRdb stores just in-frame clones and leaves some out. The data contain fewer than 200,000 clones, 84% of them singletons. A remark on this clone: Its target is not known.

Trimming removed 1 base at V and 8 bases at J, with 14 bases between. The CDR3 length is 14 residues. Germline CDR1 GTSNPN, CDR2 SVGIG (reference sequence). The V call is TRBV30, the J call TRBJ1-4; weak D call: TRBD1 (6 bases). The specimen was PBMCs. The sequence derives from a girl aged 2 to 9 in good health and CMV-seropositive. The CDR3 protein is CAWSGGTRGEKLFF. The CDR3, as DNA: TGTGCCTGGAGTGGAGGGACAAGAGGCGAAAAACTGTTTTTT.